Shown below are 26 T cell receptor beta chains from a single sample sequenced in a study of monozygotic twins with inflammatory bowel disease (dated by TCRdb to about 2019). The method behind the library was 5' RACE. Instrument used: Illumina HiSeq 2500. TCRdb reprocessed the reads and provides one entry for every CDR3 protein sequence; no DNA is given. The sample table on file contains approximately 400,000 distinct CDR3 sequences. Clones ranked in the top ten supply about 2.5% of the sample. What was sequenced was blood. Receptors originate from a human donor with ulcerative colitis or Crohn's disease, or a healthy co-twin of an affected twin (not recorded which).

V usage is TRBV18 and J usage is TRBJ2-3; TCRdb designates TRBD1, a call that cannot be tested without DNA. Germline CDR1 KGHSH, CDR2 LQKENI. The CDR3 is 15 residues long. CDR3: CASSPSGANGDTQYF.

V is TRBV7-2 and J is TRBJ1-5. The CDR3 spans 14 residues. The germline V gene has CDR1 SGHTA and CDR2 FQGNSA. CDR3 residues: CASTPDGLNQPQHF. The full variable domain, completed using reference TRBV7-2 and TRBJ1-5, is GAGVSQSPSNKVTEKGKDVELRCDPISGHTALYWYRQSLGQGLEFLIYFQGNSAPDKSGLPSDRFSAERTGGSVSTLTIQRTQQEDSAVYLCASTPDGLNQPQHFGDGTRLSIL.

The genes are TRBV7-9 and TRBJ2-7; TCRdb reports TRBD1, a call that lacks DNA to check it against. The CDR3 contains 15 residues. The germline V gene encodes CDR1 SEHNR and CDR2 FQNEAQ (reference sequence). CDR3 sequence: CASSQSGTGGHEQYF.

The chain links TRBV15 to TRBJ1-3; the D call from TCRdb, TRBD1, cannot be confirmed without DNA. The CDR3 contains 18 residues. Germline V gives CDR1 LNHNV, CDR2 YYDKDF (reference sequence). The CDR3 region is CATSHPGHSSGSGNTIYF.

CDR3 sequence reads: CASSLRRANTGELFF. The V call is TRBV12-3 or TRBV12-4, the J call TRBJ2-2. The CDR3 runs 15 residues.

The gene calls are TRBV5-1 and TRBJ1-6; TCRdb reports TRBD1, a call that lacks DNA to check it against. Germline V CDR1 and CDR2: SGHRS, YFSETQ. This CDR3 spans 14 amino acids. CDR3 sequence: CASSLGDRDSPLHF.

The rearrangement joins TRBV12-3 or TRBV12-4 to TRBJ2-3. The CDR3 is made up of 15 amino acids. Here the CDR3 reads CASSFAGLSTDTQYF.

V usage is TRBV18 and J usage is TRBJ2-6. The CDR3 covers 17 residues. CDR1 and CDR2 from the germline V gene are KGHSH and LQKENI. The CDR3 sequence: CASSPAGTTSGANVLTF.

The V gene is TRBV11-3, the J gene TRBJ2-5; without DNA, the TCRdb call of TRBD2 cannot be checked. Germline loops: CDR1 SGHNT, CDR2 YENEEA. CDR3 length equals 16 residues. CDR3 in amino acids: CASSSSSSGGQETQYF.

The chain links TRBV7-2 to TRBJ1-3; the TRBD1 assignment by TCRdb is unverifiable without DNA. The germline CDR1 and CDR2 sequences are SGHTA and FQGNSA. The CDR3 contains 16 residues. CDR3: CASSLARTGTGNTIYF.

V gene TRBV18 combines with J gene TRBJ2-1; TCRdb selects TRBD2, and the lack of DNA leaves this call unchecked. Germline assignment: CDR1 KGHSH and CDR2 LQKENI. The CDR3 sequence is 15 residues long. CDR3 loop: CASSPIGTRTDEQFF.

The rearrangement links TRBV25-1 to TRBJ2-3; the D call from TCRdb, TRBD1, cannot be confirmed without DNA. The CDR3 contains 15 residues. CDR1 and CDR2 (germline): MGHDK, SYGVNS. The CDR3 here is CASSERDTFTDTQYF.

The CDR3 loop is CASSEVRGNEKLFF. This chain links TRBV25-1 with TRBJ1-4. The CDR3 length is 14 residues. CDR1 is MGHDK and CDR2 is SYGVNS in the germline V gene.

V is TRBV20-1 and J is TRBJ2-7; TCRdb's D gene call, TRBD1, goes unchecked for lack of DNA. The CDR3 sequence is 14 residues long. Germline assignment: CDR1 DFQATT and CDR2 SNEGSKA (reference sequence). The CDR3: CSARDRDGTYEQYF.

The V and J genes are TRBV20-1 and TRBJ2-7; the D call from TCRdb, TRBD1, cannot be confirmed without DNA. This CDR3 region has 13 residues. Germline V CDR1 and CDR2: DFQATT, SNEGSKA (reference sequence). The CDR3 is CSASGTDPYEQYF.

The rearrangement uses TRBV7-9 and TRBJ1-1; there is no DNA to check the TCRdb D call of TRBD1. Per the germline V gene, CDR1 is SEHNR and CDR2 is FQNEAQ (reference sequence). The CDR3 sequence is 16 residues long. CDR3 residues: CASSRRQGTLGTEAFF.

This chain uses TRBV6-5 with TRBJ2-3; as DNA is missing, the TRBD1 call by TCRdb cannot be tested. Per germline, CDR1 MNHEY and CDR2 SVGAGI. The CDR3 contains 16 residues. The CDR3 here is CASSYGGGRSTDTQYF.

The CDR3: CASSIDTGAGETQYF. The chain uses TRBV7-8 and TRBJ2-5; TCRdb selects TRBD1, and the lack of DNA leaves this call unchecked. Germline values: CDR1 SGHVS, CDR2 FQNEAQ. This CDR3 is built from 15 residues.

The V call is TRBV15, the J call TRBJ2-3; the D gene TCRdb calls, TRBD1, cannot be checked with no DNA. Germline V CDR1 and CDR2: LNHNV, YYDKDF (reference sequence). The CDR3 runs 16 residues. The CDR3 protein is CATSREGRGFGDTQYF.

The chain joins TRBV24-1 to TRBJ2-5; TCRdb selects TRBD2, and the lack of DNA leaves this call unchecked. The germline gives CDR1 KGHDR, CDR2 SFDVKD. The CDR3 is made up of 17 amino acids. The CDR3 spells CATSERTSGHTQETQYF.

The chain is built from TRBV27 and TRBJ1-5. Germline lookup yields CDR1 MNHEY and CDR2 SMNVEV (reference sequence). The CDR3 length is 12 residues. CDR3 sequence: CASSSGNQPQHF.

The rearrangement links TRBV5-1 to TRBJ2-7; no DNA is available, so the TRBD2 call from TCRdb remains unchecked. The germline V gene has CDR1 SGHRS and CDR2 YFSETQ. There are 14 residues in the CDR3. CDR3 sequence reads: CASSLVAGNYEQYF.

The gene calls are TRBV5-6 and TRBJ1-2. Germline V gives CDR1 SGHDT, CDR2 YYEEEE. This CDR3 has 12 residues. CDR3 sequence: CASNREAYGYTF. The full variable domain, with the rest looked up from reference TRBV5-6 and TRBJ1-2, is DAGVTQSPTHLIKTRGQQVTLRCSPKSGHDTVSWYQQALGQGPQFIFQYYEEEERQRGNFPDRFSGHQFPNYSSELNVNALLLGDSALYLCASNREAYGYTFGSGTRLTVV.

J is TRBJ2-2 and V is TRBV6-2 or TRBV6-3; the TCRdb call, TRBD2, lacks DNA for checking. Germline loops: CDR1 MNHEY, CDR2 SVGEGT. The length of the CDR3 is 12 residues. The CDR3 sequence: CASGTNTGELFF.

The V gene is TRBV7-9, the J gene TRBJ1-4. CDR3 size: 11 residues. The germline gives CDR1 SEHNR, CDR2 FQNEAQ (reference sequence). The chain's CDR3 is CASSSWEKLFF. The full variable domain, its missing parts supplied by reference TRBV7-9 and TRBJ1-4, is DTGVSQNPRHKITKRGQNVTFRCDPISEHNRLYWYRQTLGQGPEFLTYFQNEAQLEKSRLLSDRFSAERPKGSFSTLEIQRTEQGDSAMYLCASSSWEKLFFGSGTQLSVL.

This sequence joins TRBV6-1 and TRBJ1-2; TCRdb returns TRBD1, unconfirmable since there is no DNA. This CDR3 region has 19 residues. Germline V gene sequence: CDR1 MNHNS, CDR2 SASEGT. CDR3 loop: CASSPAPRTGGPGDYGYTF.